A selection of T cell receptor beta chains follows, all from one sample in a study of T cell responses to AZD1222 COVID-19 vaccine. Assay: immunoSEQ multiplex PCR; the TCRdb copy retains only in-frame clones and omits some. The sample records over 110,000 clones, about 93% being singletons. This specimen consisted of peripheral blood, obtained on day 0 of AZD1222 vaccination. The receptors originated from an adult in good health. CDR3s include the opening cysteine and the closing phenylalanine or tryptophan. D genes are given only for firm matches. Expanded clones get a size class; other rows say once, few or many, or leave the size out.

clone_size j_call v_call d_call cdr3_aa cdr3_nt
- TRBJ2-2 TRBV19 - CASRSPGELFF TGTGCCAGTAGATCTCCCGGGGAGCTGTTTTTT
- TRBJ1-3 TRBV19 - CASSTQDPGTNTIYF TGTGCCAGTAGTACCCAGGACCCAGGGACGAACACCATATATTTT
- TRBJ2-3 TRBV27 - CASRRSTDTQYF TGTGCCAGCAGACGTAGCACAGATACGCAGTATTTT
once TRBJ2-5 TRBV3-1/TRBV3-2 - CASSQDGGNRVETQYF TGTGCCAGCAGCCAAGACGGGGGAAACAGGGTGGAGACCCAGTACTTC
- TRBJ1-6 TRBV5-5 TRBD1 CASSLVVGQGALNSPLHF TGTGCCAGCAGCTTGGTAGTTGGTCAGGGGGCCTTGAATTCACCCCTCCACTTT
- TRBJ2-5 TRBV11-1 - CASSSYRTKEETQYF TGTGCCAGCAGCTCCTATAGGACTAAAGAAGAGACCCAGTACTTC
- TRBJ2-3 TRBV15 TRBD1 CATSRGQGRDTQYF TGTGCCACCAGCCGGGGACAGGGGAGGGATACGCAGTATTTT
- TRBJ1-2 TRBV15 TRBD1 CATSRGLTGDGYTF TGTGCCACCAGCAGAGGACTGACAGGGGATGGCTACACCTTC
once TRBJ2-1 TRBV7-9 TRBD2 CASSPLFSSGKGYNEQFF TGTGCCAGCAGCCCACTATTCTCTAGCGGGAAGGGGTACAATGAGCAGTTCTTC
- TRBJ1-5 TRBV6-5 - CASHQSGGNQPQHF TGTGCCAGTCATCAATCAGGGGGCAATCAGCCCCAGCATTTT
- TRBJ1-1 TRBV5-1 TRBD1 CASSLQGRDTEAFF TGCGCCAGCAGCCTACAGGGGAGGGACACTGAAGCTTTCTTT
- TRBJ1-2 TRBV5-1 - CASARGGVADGYTF TGCGCCAGCGCCCGGGGGGGCGTGGCAGATGGCTACACCTTC
- TRBJ1-2 TRBV5-1 - CASSTGGGDGYTF TGCGCCAGCAGCACTGGAGGGGGAGACGGCTACACCTTC
- TRBJ1-1 TRBV19 - CASIFTGGRWTEAFF TGTGCCAGTATCTTTACGGGGGGGCGATGGACTGAAGCTTTCTTT
- TRBJ1-1 TRBV7-9 - CASSLGGETEAFF TGTGCCAGCAGCTTAGGGGGGGAAACTGAAGCTTTCTTT
- TRBJ1-5 TRBV19 TRBD1 CASSSGQGADQPQHF TGTGCCAGTAGTTCGGGACAGGGGGCAGATCAGCCCCAGCATTTT
- TRBJ1-2 TRBV10-3 - CAISEGNGYTF TGTGCCATCAGTGAGGGGAATGGCTACACCTTC
- TRBJ2-7 TRBV5-1 TRBD1 CASSAGTGRHEQYF TGCGCCAGCAGCGCAGGGACAGGGAGGCACGAGCAGTACTTC
- TRBJ1-3 TRBV7-9 TRBD1 CASSYTGGSLGNTIYF TGTGCCAGCAGCTATACAGGGGGATCTCTTGGAAACACCATATATTTT
- TRBJ2-7 TRBV11-2 - CASSPVSRGVGVPYEQYF TGTGCCAGCAGCCCGGTCTCGAGAGGGGTGGGGGTTCCCTACGAGCAGTACTTC
few TRBJ1-5 TRBV5-1 - CASSLAGEGNQPQHF TGCGCCAGCAGCTTGGCGGGGGAAGGCAATCAGCCCCAGCATTTT
- TRBJ2-6 TRBV9 - CASSVVTGSGANVLTF TGTGCCAGCAGCGTAGTCACCGGCTCTGGGGCCAACGTCCTGACTTTC
once TRBJ2-1 TRBV7-9 TRBD1 CASSIPGQGAAGGSYNEQFF TGTGCCAGCAGCATACCGGGACAGGGGGCTGCGGGGGGCTCCTACAATGAGCAGTTCTTC
- TRBJ2-5 TRBV7-2 - CASSPGGRPQETQYF TGTGCCAGCAGCCCAGGGGGGAGACCTCAAGAGACCCAGTACTTC
- TRBJ1-1 TRBV3-1/TRBV3-2 - CASKGGRKAFF TGTGCCAGCAAAGGGGGACGGAAAGCTTTCTTT
- TRBJ2-2 TRBV7-2 TRBD2 CASSLVAGVGGELFF TGTGCCAGCAGCTTAGTAGCGGGAGTCGGCGGGGAGCTGTTTTTT
- TRBJ2-1 TRBV9 TRBD2 CASSVGVAGGPISYNEQFF TGTGCCAGCAGCGTAGGGGTAGCGGGGGGGCCGATTTCCTACAATGAGCAGTTCTTC
- TRBJ1-2 TRBV15 - CATSREAGANYGYTF TGTGCCACCAGCAGAGAGGCAGGGGCGAACTATGGCTACACCTTC
few TRBJ2-7 TRBV6-5 - CASSPQPTVGYEQYF TGTGCCAGCAGTCCTCAGCCCACGGTTGGGTACGAGCAGTACTTC
- TRBJ1-1 TRBV7-3 - CASSLGGGTNTEAFF TGTGCCAGCAGCTTAGGGGGAGGAACGAACACTGAAGCTTTCTTT
- TRBJ1-1 TRBV6-5 - CASRAYLMNTEAFF TGTGCCAGCAGGGCATATTTGATGAACACTGAAGCTTTCTTT
- TRBJ2-5 TRBV3-1/TRBV3-2 - CASSRLNTRGETQYF TGTGCCAGCAGCCGCCTCAATACCCGGGGAGAGACCCAGTACTTC
- TRBJ2-7 TRBV29-1 - CSVLRDLSSHEQYF TGCAGCGTTTTAAGGGACCTTTCCTCTCACGAGCAGTACTTC
- TRBJ1-5 TRBV6-2/TRBV6-3 - CASSSPGGNQPQHF TGTGCCAGCAGTTCCCCTGGGGGTAATCAGCCCCAGCATTTT
- TRBJ2-3 TRBV2 - CASSEARLTDTQYF TGTGCCAGCAGTGAAGCGCGTCTCACAGATACGCAGTATTTT
- TRBJ1-6 TRBV6-5 TRBD1 CASSYRQGNSPLHF TGTGCCAGCAGTTATCGACAGGGGAATTCACCCCTCCACTTT
- TRBJ1-1 TRBV19 TRBD1 CASSHPQAGQVNTEAFF TGTGCCAGTAGTCACCCCCAGGCGGGACAGGTGAACACTGAAGCTTTCTTT
- TRBJ2-2 TRBV6-1 TRBD2 CASSEGAGLLTGELFF TGTGCCAGCAGTGAAGGAGCGGGGTTACTCACCGGGGAGCTGTTTTTT
once TRBJ1-5 TRBV7-2 - CASSLGDTFGQPQHF TGTGCCAGCAGCTTAGGGGATACATTCGGCCAGCCCCAGCATTTT
- TRBJ2-3 TRBV6-5 - CASSQGGWGDTQYF TGTGCCAGCAGTCAGGGGGGATGGGGAGATACGCAGTATTTT
- TRBJ2-3 TRBV10-3 - CAISEQGNTDTQYF TGTGCCATCAGTGAACAGGGTAACACAGATACGCAGTATTTT
- TRBJ2-7 TRBV19 - CASSRDFSYEQYF TGTGCCAGTAGTCGGGACTTCTCCTACGAGCAGTACTTC
- TRBJ2-7 TRBV25-1 - CASSEQGRNYEQYF TGTGCCAGCAGTGAACAGGGGCGCAACTACGAGCAGTACTTC
once TRBJ2-3 TRBV24-1 - CATSDPGLTDTQYF TGTGCCACCAGTGATCCGGGACTTACAGATACGCAGTATTTT
- TRBJ1-2 TRBV6-1 TRBD1 CASSEVMEGAYGYTF TGTGCCAGCAGTGAAGTTATGGAGGGGGCTTACGGCTACACCTTC
- TRBJ2-7 TRBV5-1 TRBD1 CASSLAGQSEQYF TGCGCCAGCAGCTTGGCGGGACAGAGCGAGCAGTACTTC
- TRBJ2-3 TRBV23-1 - CASSQMPGVATDTQYF TGCGCCAGCAGTCAAATGCCAGGGGTAGCCACAGATACGCAGTATTTT
- TRBJ1-4 TRBV6-2/TRBV6-3 TRBD1 CASSYAGTGAEKLFF TGTGCCAGCAGTTACGCCGGGACAGGGGCGGAAAAACTGTTTTTT
- TRBJ2-7 TRBV27 TRBD1 CASSVRGLEQYF TGTGCCAGCAGTGTCAGGGGGCTTGAGCAGTACTTC
once TRBJ1-3 TRBV10-3 - CAITGGISGNTIYF TGTGCCATCACGGGCGGAATCTCTGGAAACACCATATATTTT
- TRBJ2-4 TRBV13 TRBD2 CASSSGTSVAKNIQYF TGTGCCAGCAGCTCAGGGACTAGTGTGGCCAAAAACATTCAGTACTTC
- TRBJ1-2 TRBV6-5 - CASSYSVEGNGYTF TGTGCCAGCAGTTACTCGGTTGAGGGGAATGGCTACACCTTC
- TRBJ1-1 TRBV7-2 - CASSPSRGNTEAFF TGTGCCAGCAGCCCATCGAGGGGGAACACTGAAGCTTTCTTT